Below, 30 T cell receptor beta chains from the same sample are listed, as sequenced in a study of T cells in localized non-small cell lung cancer. Assay used: immunoSEQ multiplex PCR; TCRdb lists only in-frame clones, some missing. This sample has about 54,000 clones, with about 80% found just once. Specimen: peripheral blood, collected before any cancer treatment. These receptors came from a female donor older than 55 with stage II squamous cell lung carcinoma.

J is TRBJ1-1 and V is TRBV11-3, with D unresolved. CDR1 and CDR2 (germline): SGHNT, YENEEA. The CDR3 spans 13 residues. The V end lost 1 base, the J end lost 4 bases, and 7 bases lay between the germline ends. The CDR3 is CASSLGAATEAFF. CDR3 nucleotides: TGTGCCAGCAGCTTAGGAGCAGCCACTGAAGCTTTCTTT.

Comments on this clone: One junction end disagrees with the germline gene, perhaps due to a read error. This chain joins TRBV15 and TRBJ2-1, with D perhaps TRBD2 (6 bases). Per the germline V gene, CDR1 is LNHNV and CDR2 is YYDKDF (reference sequence). This CDR3 comprises 13 residues. The CDR3 is CATSRPWGLSPLF. Here the CDR3 DNA reads TGTGCCACCAGCAGACCATGGGGACTCTCCCCCCTCTTC.

This clone was found many times. This chain connects TRBV9 to TRBJ1-4, with D hard to call. The ends were cut back, 0 bases at V and 10 bases at J, with 13 bases in the middle. CDR3 length: 14 residues. Germline CDR1 reads SGDLS; CDR2 reads YYNGEE. The CDR3 spells CASSVGPGAGKLFF. CDR3 DNA sequence: TGTGCCAGCAGCGTAGGGCCAGGTGCCGGAAAACTGTTTTTT. Complete variable domain (other parts from reference TRBV9 and TRBJ1-4): DSGVTQTPKHLITATGQRVTLRCSPRSGDLSVYWYQQSLDQGLQFLIQYYNGEERAKGNILERFSAQQFPDLHSELNLSSLELGDSALYFCASSVGPGAGKLFFGSGTQLSVL.

This clone was detected a few times. This rearrangement joins TRBV5-4 to TRBJ1-6; 7 bases align to TRBD1. CDR3 length equals 14 residues. Trimming cost V 1 base and J 8 bases; bases outside gene matches: 3. Germline loops: CDR1 SGHNT, CDR2 YYREEE (reference sequence). The CDR3, as DNA: TGTGCCAGCAGCTTGAAGGGGGCAGATTCACCCCTCCACTTT. Its translation is CASSLKGADSPLHF.

The genes are TRBV19 and TRBJ1-1; D is ambiguous. The CDR3 consists of 15 residues. CDR1 is LNHDA, CDR2 SQIVND, per germline (reference sequence). Trimming pared 8 bases from V and 1 base from J, leaving 17 bases between. CDR3: CASGGQSVGNTEAFF. The CDR3 DNA reads as TGTGCCAGTGGAGGGCAGTCTGTAGGGAACACTGAAGCTTTCTTT.

The V gene is TRBV18, the J gene TRBJ1-5; TRBD1 matches 9 bases. The CDR3 consists of 14 residues. The junction had 6 bases not matched to a gene; V was cut back by 4 bases and J by 8 bases. The germline gives CDR1 KGHSH, CDR2 LQKENI. The CDR3 protein is CASSQTGGLEPQHF. CDR3 in DNA: TGTGCCAGCTCACAGACAGGGGGTCTGGAGCCCCAGCATTTT.

The chain is built from TRBV19 and TRBJ1-4; TRBD1 matches at 7 bases. CDR1 is LNHDA, CDR2 SQIVND, per germline (reference sequence). The ends lost 2 bases at V and 5 bases at J; junction bases unmatched: 8. The CDR3 covers 16 residues. CDR3 sequence reads: CASSIRGGEGNEKLFF. Written as DNA, the CDR3 is TGTGCCAGTAGTATACGAGGGGGCGAGGGAAATGAAAAACTGTTTTTT.

The chain is built from TRBV7-9 and TRBJ1-1, with a weak D call TRBD1 (5 bases). Germline assignment: CDR1 SEHNR and CDR2 FQNEAQ (reference sequence). The CDR3 runs to 13 residues. V was trimmed by 4 bases and J by 9 bases, leaving 15 bases between them. CDR3 sequence: CASSSAGRGQAFF. The CDR3 nucleotides are TGTGCCAGCAGCTCTGCCGGGAGGGGCCAAGCTTTCTTT.

The chain couples TRBV27 to TRBJ2-3, with D perhaps matching TRBD1 or TRBD2 (5 bases each). Germline CDR1 and CDR2: MNHEY and SMNVEV (reference sequence). The germline V and J ends were trimmed by 4 bases and 0 bases, with 8 bases remaining between them. The CDR3 is 14 amino acids. The CDR3 region has the DNA TGTGCCAGCAGTTCCCGGGACAGCACAGATACGCAGTATTTT. This translates into CASSSRDSTDTQYF.

The rearrangement uses TRBV25-1 and TRBJ1-2; D is perhaps TRBD1 (6 bases). V was trimmed by 10 bases and J by 5 bases, leaving 32 bases between them. The CDR3 is 18 residues long. In germline, CDR1 is MGHDK, CDR2 SYGVNS. This CDR3 reads CATRGGSATPRRVYGYTF. CDR3 sequence (DNA): TGTGCCACCAGGGGAGGGAGTGCGACTCCCCGCCGAGTATATGGCTACACCTTC.

This chain uses TRBV19 with TRBJ2-5; D remains unclear. Germline CDR1 LNHDA, CDR2 SQIVND (reference sequence). The V gene lost 3 bases and the J gene lost 5 bases, with 10 bases spanning the gap. The CDR3 spans 13 residues. The CDR3 nucleotides are TGTGCCAGTAGTATGGCGGTCTGGGAGACCCAGTACTTC. Translation gives CASSMAVWETQYF. The full variable domain, in which reference TRBV19 and TRBJ2-5 provide the parts outside the CDR3, is DGGITQSPKYLFRKEGQNVTLSCEQNLNHDAMYWYRQDPGQGLRLIYYSQIVNDFQKGDIAEGYSVSREKKESFPLTVTSAQKNPTAFYLCASSMAVWETQYFGPGTRLLVL.

This chain connects TRBV30 to TRBJ1-5; TRBD1 agrees at 7 bases. Germline CDR1 reads GTSNPN; CDR2 reads SVGIG (reference sequence). The length of the CDR3 is 15 residues. Trimming removed 1 base from V and 3 bases from J; junction bases left unmatched: 6. CDR3 region: CAWSGGTASNQPQHF. CDR3 in DNA: TGTGCCTGGAGTGGCGGGACAGCTTCCAATCAGCCCCAGCATTTT.

The chain has TRBV11-2 and TRBJ2-2; D possibly uses TRBD1 or TRBD2 (5 bases each). Germline V gives CDR1 SGHAT, CDR2 FQNNGV. The CDR3 runs 15 residues. V was trimmed by 2 bases and J by 7 bases, leaving 14 bases between them. The CDR3 here is CASSLRDGGVGELFF. CDR3 in DNA: TGTGCCAGCAGCTTACGGGACGGTGGGGTCGGGGAGCTGTTTTTT. Supplemented by reference TRBV11-2 and TRBJ2-2, the full variable domain reads EAGVAQSPRYKIIEKRQSVAFWCNPISGHATLYWYQQILGQGPKLLIQFQNNGVVDDSQLPKDRFSAERLKGVDSTLKIQPAKLEDSAVYLCASSLRDGGVGELFFGEGSRLTVL.

The chain is built from TRBV30 and TRBJ1-5; no firm D call. The CDR3 loop spans 14 amino acids. Germline CDR1 is GTSNPN and CDR2 is SVGIG (reference sequence). Trimming cost V 1 base and J 7 bases, with 14 bases left between them. In DNA, the CDR3 is TGTGCCTGGAGTGAGGCCCTGAGGAACCAGCCCCAGCATTTT. Its protein is CAWSEALRNQPQHF.

This chain joins TRBV28 and TRBJ1-2; TRBD1 aligns across 7 bases. Germline V lookup: CDR1 MDHEN, CDR2 SYDVKM. CDR3 length equals 18 residues. With V trimmed by 4 bases and J by 7 bases, 21 bases remained unmatched. For the CDR3, the DNA is TGTGCCAGCAGTTCGAGGGTTTTGACAGGGAGATTATTAGGTGGCTACACCTTC. It codes for CASSSRVLTGRLLGGYTF.

V usage is TRBV6-1 and J usage is TRBJ1-1; D not certain. From germline, CDR1 is MNHNS and CDR2 SASEGT. Deletions cut 8 bases from V and 0 bases from J, with 4 bases between. The CDR3 runs 11 residues. CDR3 DNA: TGTGCCAGCGCCATGAACACTGAAGCTTTCTTT. Encoded protein: CASAMNTEAFF.

The rearrangement joins TRBV4-1 to TRBJ1-1; TRBD1 matches at 9 bases. The CDR3 sequence is 19 residues long. The germline V gene encodes CDR1 MGHRA and CDR2 YSYEKL. V dropped 3 bases and J dropped 2; count of bases not matched to a gene: 16. In nucleotides, the CDR3 is TGCGCCAGCAGCCACACTCCGGGACAGGGTGTTAGGTCCAACACTGAAGCTTTCTTT. Protein sequence: CASSHTPGQGVRSNTEAFF.

V is TRBV5-8 and J is TRBJ1-5; 8 bases align to TRBD1. The CDR3 spans 14 residues. Trimming removed 4 bases from V and 5 bases from J; junction bases left unmatched: 5. CDR1 is SGHTS and CDR2 is YDEGEE in the germline V gene. The CDR3 region has the DNA TGTGCCAGCAGCCTGGACAGGGCCGATCAGCCCCAGCATTTT. This encodes CASSLDRADQPQHF.

The V call is TRBV30, the J call TRBJ2-1; D uncertain. Germline V gene lookup returns CDR1 GTSNPN and CDR2 SVGIG (reference sequence). The V end lost 1 base, the J end lost 8 bases, and 12 bases lay between the germline ends. CDR3 length: 13 amino acids. The CDR3 DNA reads TGTGCCTGGAGTGACCGACCCATGGATGAGCAGTTCTTC. Encoded protein: CAWSDRPMDEQFF.

V gene TRBV6-5 combines with J gene TRBJ1-5; 8 bases map to TRBD1. This CDR3 region has 14 residues. Germline-derived CDR1 and CDR2 are MNHEY and SVGAGI. V gave up 2 bases and J gave up 4 bases; unmatched junction bases: 1. The CDR3 sequence is CASSYRTGNQPQHF. The CDR3 nucleotides are TGTGCCAGCAGTTACCGGACAGGGAATCAGCCCCAGCATTTT.

This chain links TRBV19 with TRBJ1-1, with D tentatively TRBD1 (6 bases). The V end was cut by 5 bases, the J end by 6 bases, with 13 bases between. The CDR3 is 13 amino acids. Germline V lookup: CDR1 LNHDA, CDR2 SQIVND (reference sequence). The CDR3 DNA is TGTGCCAGTAGTCTCCGGGACAAAGCTGAAGCTTTCTTT. It codes for CASSLRDKAEAFF.

This chain uses TRBV5-1 with TRBJ1-2; TRBD1 matches at 7 bases. Germline V CDR1 and CDR2: SGHRS, YFSETQ. J was trimmed by 8 bases and V by 3 bases; bases with no gene match: 7. The CDR3 has 13 amino acids. The CDR3, as DNA: TGCGCCAGCAGCTCCAGAGAAGGGGGCGGCTACACCTTC. Its protein is CASSSREGGGYTF.

The chain links TRBV15 to TRBJ1-2; 8 bases align to TRBD1. V shed 4 bases, J shed 4 bases, and the junction held 8 bases outside the gene matches. The CDR3 length is 15 residues. Germline V gene data show CDR1 as LNHNV and CDR2 as YYDKDF (reference sequence). The DNA for the CDR3 is TGTGCCACCAGCAAAGACAGGGGTTCGGCCTATGGCTACACCTTC. Amino acids: CATSKDRGSAYGYTF.

This clone turned up a few times. The rearrangement joins TRBV7-3 to TRBJ2-3; 8 positions agree with TRBD2. The J segment lost 4 bases and the V segment lost 4 bases, leaving 7 bases of the junction unmatched. Per the germline V gene, CDR1 is SGHTA and CDR2 is FQGTGA. The CDR3 length is 15 residues. In DNA, the CDR3 is TGTGCCAGCAGCTCAGTAGCGGGATTTCCAGATACGCAGTATTTT. Translated: CASSSVAGFPDTQYF.

V usage is TRBV6-5 and J usage is TRBJ2-2, with D maybe TRBD1 (5 bases). Trimming left V 8 bases short and J 6 bases short, with 16 bases between. The length of the CDR3 is 14 residues. Germline V gene sequence: CDR1 MNHEY, CDR2 SVGAGI. Written as DNA, the CDR3 is TGTGCCAGCGCCAGACATGAACAGGCCGGGGAGCTGTTTTTT. Translated, it gives CASARHEQAGELFF.

This clone was detected only once. This sequence joins TRBV11-2 and TRBJ2-7; the match to TRBD1 covers 9 bases. J lost 3 bases, V lost 1 base, and 7 bases had no gene match. The CDR3 is made up of 16 amino acids. Germline V CDR1 and CDR2: SGHAT, FQNNGV. The CDR3 loop reads CASSLVYRGRRYEQYF. CDR3 nucleotide sequence: TGTGCCAGCAGCTTAGTCTACAGGGGGCGTCGCTACGAGCAGTACTTC.

This clone was observed a single time. The chain employs TRBV19 and TRBJ1-1; D may be TRBD1 (6 bases). The length of the CDR3 is 13 residues. The germline V gene has CDR1 LNHDA and CDR2 SQIVND (reference sequence). V was clipped by 11 bases and J by 1 base, with 14 bases between them. CDR3 sequence reads: CAGRGGANTEAFF. As DNA, the CDR3 is TGTGCCGGTCGGGGGGGGGCGAACACTGAAGCTTTCTTT.

The chain is built from TRBV18 and TRBJ1-1; D unclear. The CDR3 is 13 residues long. The germline V gene encodes CDR1 KGHSH and CDR2 LQKENI. Deletions cut 3 bases from V and 1 base from J, with 6 bases between. CDR3: CASSPNGNTEAFF. The DNA for the CDR3 is TGTGCCAGCTCACCGAACGGGAACACTGAAGCTTTCTTT.

V usage is TRBV5-1 and J usage is TRBJ2-7; unclear D gene. The V and J ends lost 5 bases and 5 bases respectively, with 17 bases between them. CDR3 length: 14 amino acids. Germline values: CDR1 SGHRS, CDR2 YFSETQ. CDR3: CASSKGSVLNEQYF. The CDR3 bases are TGCGCCAGCAGTAAGGGATCAGTCCTCAACGAGCAGTACTTC.

The chain joins TRBV5-6 to TRBJ2-4; maybe TRBD2 (6 bases). Germline V gene lookup returns CDR1 SGHDT and CDR2 YYEEEE. V lost 1 base and J lost 9, with 23 bases in between. CDR3 size: 17 residues. The CDR3 nucleotides read TGTGCCAGCAGCTTGAATCTAGGGGAGGTTAGGAGGAGCATTCAGTACTTC. Translated: CASSLNLGEVRRSIQYF.